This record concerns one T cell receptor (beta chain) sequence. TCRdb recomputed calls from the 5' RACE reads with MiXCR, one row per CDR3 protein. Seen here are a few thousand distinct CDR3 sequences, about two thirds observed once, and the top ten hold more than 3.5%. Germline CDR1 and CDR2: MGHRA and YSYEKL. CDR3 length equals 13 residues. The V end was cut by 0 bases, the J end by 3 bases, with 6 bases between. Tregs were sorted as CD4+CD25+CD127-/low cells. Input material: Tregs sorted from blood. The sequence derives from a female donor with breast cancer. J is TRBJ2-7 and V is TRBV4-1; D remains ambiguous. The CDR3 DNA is TGCGCCAGCAGCCAAGAGACTGTCTACGAGCAGTACTTC. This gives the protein CASSQETVYEQYF.